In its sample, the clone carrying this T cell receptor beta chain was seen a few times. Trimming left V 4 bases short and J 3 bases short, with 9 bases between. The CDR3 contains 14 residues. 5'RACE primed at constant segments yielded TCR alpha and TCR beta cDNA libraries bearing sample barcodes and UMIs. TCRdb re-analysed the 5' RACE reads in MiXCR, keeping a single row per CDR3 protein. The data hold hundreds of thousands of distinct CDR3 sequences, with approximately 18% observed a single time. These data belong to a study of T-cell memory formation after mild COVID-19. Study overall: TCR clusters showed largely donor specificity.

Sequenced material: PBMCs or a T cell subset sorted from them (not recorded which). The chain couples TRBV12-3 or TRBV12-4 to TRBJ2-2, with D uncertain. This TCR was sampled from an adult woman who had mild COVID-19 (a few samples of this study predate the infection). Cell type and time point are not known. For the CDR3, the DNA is TGTGCCAGCAGTTCCGGGCGGCACACCGGGGAGCTGTTTTTT. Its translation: CASSSGRHTGELFF.